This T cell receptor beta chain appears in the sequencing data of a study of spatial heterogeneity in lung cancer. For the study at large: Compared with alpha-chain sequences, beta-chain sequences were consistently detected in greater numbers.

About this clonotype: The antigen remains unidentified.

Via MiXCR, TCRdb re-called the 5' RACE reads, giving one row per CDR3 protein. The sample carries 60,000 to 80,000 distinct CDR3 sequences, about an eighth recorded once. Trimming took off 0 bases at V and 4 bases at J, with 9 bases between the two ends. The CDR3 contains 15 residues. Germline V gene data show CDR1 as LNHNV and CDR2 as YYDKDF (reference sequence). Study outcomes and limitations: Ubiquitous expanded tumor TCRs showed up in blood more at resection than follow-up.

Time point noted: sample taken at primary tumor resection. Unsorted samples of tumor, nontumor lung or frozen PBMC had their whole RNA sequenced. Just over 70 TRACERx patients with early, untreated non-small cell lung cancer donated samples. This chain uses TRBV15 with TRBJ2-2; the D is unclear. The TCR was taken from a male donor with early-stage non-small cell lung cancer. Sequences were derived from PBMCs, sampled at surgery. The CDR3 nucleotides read TGTGCCACCAGCAGAGAAATCCTGTTCACCGGGGAGCTGTTTTTT. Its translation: CATSREILFTGELFF.